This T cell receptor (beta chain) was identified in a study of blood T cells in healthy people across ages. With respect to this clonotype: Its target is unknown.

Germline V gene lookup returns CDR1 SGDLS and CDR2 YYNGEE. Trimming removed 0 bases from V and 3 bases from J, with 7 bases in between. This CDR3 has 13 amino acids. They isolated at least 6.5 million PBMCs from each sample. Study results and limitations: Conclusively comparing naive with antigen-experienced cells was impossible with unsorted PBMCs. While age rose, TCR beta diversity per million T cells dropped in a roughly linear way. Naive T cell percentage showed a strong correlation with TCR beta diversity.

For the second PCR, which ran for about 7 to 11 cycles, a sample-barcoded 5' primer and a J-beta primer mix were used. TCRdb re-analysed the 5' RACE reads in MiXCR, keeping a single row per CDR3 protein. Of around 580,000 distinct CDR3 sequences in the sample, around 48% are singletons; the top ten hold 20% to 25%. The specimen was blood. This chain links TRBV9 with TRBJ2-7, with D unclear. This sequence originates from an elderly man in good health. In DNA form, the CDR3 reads TGTGCCAGCAGCGTAGGACCGAACTACGAGCAGTACTTC. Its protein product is CASSVGPNYEQYF.